This TCR beta chain was captured by sequencing in a study of T cells expressing NK-cell markers. The wider study: Underlying the TCR beta repertoires were sorted CD3+CD56+NKG2C+, CD3+CD56+NKG2C- and CD3+CD56-NKG2C+ T cells. Seven sequenced donors out of eight were HCMV-seropositive, one seronegative. General study points: It was still unclear whether expanded NKG2C+ T cell clones were HCMV specific.

As the method of synthesis, 5'RACE template switching with UMIs yielded TCR beta cDNA. For each CDR3 protein, TCRdb gives one entry from its re-call of the 5' RACE reads, without DNA. The sample holds 550,000 to 600,000 distinct CDR3 sequences. Turning to this clonotype: Its antigen is unknown.

The CDR3 length is 17 residues. In germline, CDR1 is MNHEY, CDR2 SMNVEV (reference sequence). Sequenced: blood T cells: a sorted CD56 or NKG2C T cell subset, CD4+ or CD8+ T cells, or bulk PBMC T cells (not recorded which). The sequence was collected from a man between 18 and 29 years old in good health. The gene calls are TRBV27 and TRBJ2-2. The CDR3 loop reads CASSWDRNLANTGELFF.